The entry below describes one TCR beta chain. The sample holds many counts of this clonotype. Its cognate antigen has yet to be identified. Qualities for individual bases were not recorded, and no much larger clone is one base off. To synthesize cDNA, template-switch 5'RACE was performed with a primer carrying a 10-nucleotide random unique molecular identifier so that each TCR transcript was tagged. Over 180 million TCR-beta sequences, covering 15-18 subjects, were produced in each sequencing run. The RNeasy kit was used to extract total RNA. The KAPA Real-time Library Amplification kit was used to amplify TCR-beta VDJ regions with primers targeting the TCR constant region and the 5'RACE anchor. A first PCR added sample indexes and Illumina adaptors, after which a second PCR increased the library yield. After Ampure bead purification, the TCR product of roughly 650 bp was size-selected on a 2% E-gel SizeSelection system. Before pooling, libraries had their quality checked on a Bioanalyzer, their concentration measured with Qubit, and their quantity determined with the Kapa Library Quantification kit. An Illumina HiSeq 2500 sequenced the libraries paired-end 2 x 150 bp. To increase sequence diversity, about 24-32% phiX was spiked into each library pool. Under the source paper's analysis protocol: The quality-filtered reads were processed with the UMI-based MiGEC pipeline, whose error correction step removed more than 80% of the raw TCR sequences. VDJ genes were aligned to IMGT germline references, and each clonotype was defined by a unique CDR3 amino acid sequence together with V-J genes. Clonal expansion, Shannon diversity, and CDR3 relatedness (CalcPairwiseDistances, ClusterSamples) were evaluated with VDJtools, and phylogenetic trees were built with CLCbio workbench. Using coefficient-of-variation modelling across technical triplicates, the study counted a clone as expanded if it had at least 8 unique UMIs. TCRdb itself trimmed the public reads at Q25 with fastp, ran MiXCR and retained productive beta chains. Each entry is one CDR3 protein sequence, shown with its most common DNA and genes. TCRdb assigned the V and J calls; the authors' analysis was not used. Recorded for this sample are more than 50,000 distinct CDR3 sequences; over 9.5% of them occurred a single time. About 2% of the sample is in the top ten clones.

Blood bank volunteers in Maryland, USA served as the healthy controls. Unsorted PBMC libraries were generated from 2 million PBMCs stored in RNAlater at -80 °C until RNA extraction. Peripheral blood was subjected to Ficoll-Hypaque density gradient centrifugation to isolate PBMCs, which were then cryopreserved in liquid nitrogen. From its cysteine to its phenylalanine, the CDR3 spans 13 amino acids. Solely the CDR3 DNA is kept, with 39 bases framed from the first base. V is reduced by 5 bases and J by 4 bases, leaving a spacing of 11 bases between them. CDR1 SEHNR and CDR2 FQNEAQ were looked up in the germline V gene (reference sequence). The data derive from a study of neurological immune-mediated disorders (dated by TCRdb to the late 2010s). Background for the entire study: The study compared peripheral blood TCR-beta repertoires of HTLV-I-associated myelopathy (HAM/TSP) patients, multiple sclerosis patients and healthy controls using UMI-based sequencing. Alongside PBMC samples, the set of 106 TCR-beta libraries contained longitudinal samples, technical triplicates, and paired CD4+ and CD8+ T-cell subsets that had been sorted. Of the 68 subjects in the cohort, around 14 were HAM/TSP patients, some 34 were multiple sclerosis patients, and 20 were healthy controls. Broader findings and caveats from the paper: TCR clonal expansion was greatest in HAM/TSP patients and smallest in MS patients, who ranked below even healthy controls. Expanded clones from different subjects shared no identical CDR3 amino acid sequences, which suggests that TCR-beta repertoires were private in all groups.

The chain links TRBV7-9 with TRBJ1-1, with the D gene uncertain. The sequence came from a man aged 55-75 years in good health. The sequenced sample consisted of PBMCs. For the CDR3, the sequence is CASSADWSTEAFF. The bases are TGTGCCAGCAGCGCGGACTGGAGCACTGAAGCTTTCTTT.